This T cell receptor (beta chain) was sequenced for a study of blood T cells in healthy people across ages. This clonotype was seen at least ten times. Using a J-beta primer mix together with a sample-barcoded 5' primer, a second PCR was run for about 6 to 12 cycles. The authors tagged each cDNA molecule using a template-switch adaptor with 12 random nucleotides. TCRdb called the 5' RACE reads again in MiXCR, with one record for every CDR3 protein. This table has some 710,000 distinct CDR3 sequences, 20% to 25% appearing once. V trimming: 5 bases; J trimming: 0 bases; junction bases outside the gene matches: 6. The CDR3 spans 16 residues. Germline values: CDR1 LGHDT, CDR2 YNNKEL (reference sequence). Researchers report isolating at least 6.5 million PBMCs per sample.

The origin of this receptor is a man in his 70s in good health. This chain connects TRBV3-1 to TRBJ2-3; 9 nucleotides align to TRBD2. Material: blood. The CDR3 here is CASSTRLAESTDTQYF. The DNA of the CDR3 is TGTGCCAGCAGCACCCGACTAGCGGAAAGCACAGATACGCAGTATTTT.